Ten or more counts support the clone carrying this T cell receptor (beta chain). Germline CDR1 reads LNHDA; CDR2 reads SQIVND (reference sequence). There are 12 residues in the CDR3. V was shortened by 3 bases and J by 4 bases, with 6 bases between the two germline ends. There were TCR beta CDR3 regions amplified from RNA transcripts. The HTBI primer set drove a first-round RT-PCR of the TCR CDR3. MiXCR was run by TCRdb on the multiplex PCR reads, yielding one entry per CDR3 protein. The top ten hold approximately 10% of the sample, which has 350,000 to 400,000 distinct CDR3 sequences, about 15% seen once. The data originate from a study of T cells in Graves' hyperthyroidism and ophthalmopathy.

V gene TRBV19 combines with J gene TRBJ1-2; D is uncertain. The sequenced sample consisted of blood. The sequence derives from a woman in her sixties or seventies with Graves' hyperthyroidism. The CDR3 coding sequence is TGTGCCAGTAGTATCGATCCCTATGGCTACACCTTC. Translating gives CASSIDPYGYTF.